This TCR beta chain was obtained from a study of CD8 T cells in Susac syndrome (dated by TCRdb to the late 2010s). Study-level background: Repertoire sequencing was used to test whether CD8+ T cell activation and differentiation in Susac syndrome was antigen driven. Clonality of the CD8+ T cell repertoire was compared between around eleven healthy donors, roughly 14 Susac syndrome patients and 15 multiple sclerosis patients.

As to this clonotype: The antigen this receptor binds is unknown. There are no base qualities to consult, and no much larger clone falls within one base.

High-throughput TCR beta sequencing profiled peripheral blood CD8+ and CD4+ T cells from healthy donors, Susac syndrome patients and multiple sclerosis patients. The multiple sclerosis controls were treatment-naive patients whose relapsing-remitting disease, either stable or active, fulfilled the revised McDonald criteria. Bulk CD8+ and CD4+ T cells were purified by magnetic negative isolation, whereas CD8+ TEMRA cells were enriched by FACS. Blood was drawn into EDTA tubes, processed within 24 hours, and PBMCs were isolated by density gradient centrifugation. PBMCs destined for TCR sequencing were cryopreserved in liquid nitrogen and later thawed in a 37 °C water bath. A purity of at least 90% was achieved for sorted or isolated CD4+, CD8+ and CD8+ TEMRA cells. RNA was extracted using the RNeasy kit, and about 0.5 to 1 microgram was reverse transcribed with random hexamers. TCR beta CDR3 regions were amplified with the immunoSEQ multiplex PCR assay covering 54 Vbeta and 13 Jbeta segments. To correct PCR amplification bias, a synthetic template baseline was used for both primer optimization and computational correction. In the original analysis: Reads were assigned to V, D and J genes according to IMGT and analyzed in immunoSEQ Analyzer, with only productive sequences retained. Clonality was calculated as one minus the Shannon entropy normalized by log2 of the number of productive unique sequences. For each patient and control, public and private clones were evaluated within the 100 most prevalent clones. Clones were defined as Susac-specific if absent from the healthy and MS cohorts, from more than 900 published viral clones and from other ImmuneACCESS disease sequences. Using fastp trimming at Q25 and MiXCR clonotype assembly, TCRdb reanalyzed the public sequencing data and kept in-frame beta chains. Each entry is one CDR3 protein sequence, shown with its most common DNA and genes. None of the V and J calls come from the authors' own analysis; TCRdb made them. In all, the sample holds about 290,000 distinct CDR3 sequences, and approximately 89% of those were seen once. The top ten clones comprise roughly 0.17% of the sample.

The full study reports these points: The study acknowledged that relatively few individuals were included in the TCR sequencing and HLA analysis.

Reading from cysteine to phenylalanine, the CDR3 counts 16 amino acids. The read is trimmed to its CDR3 DNA, 48 bases read in frame from base 1. V drops 0 bases and J drops 2 bases, leaving 13 bases in between. CDR1 and CDR2 were assigned from the germline V gene as MGHRA and YSYEKL. The source of this sequence is a human donor with multiple sclerosis. The chain is assembled from TRBV4-1 and TRBJ1-1; no D gene call is confident. The sequenced sample was CD8+ T cells from PBMCs. The nucleotides read TGCGCCAGCAGCCAAGAGAGGCAGCGCTATAACACTGAAGCTTTCTTT. It codes for CASSQERQRYNTEAFF.